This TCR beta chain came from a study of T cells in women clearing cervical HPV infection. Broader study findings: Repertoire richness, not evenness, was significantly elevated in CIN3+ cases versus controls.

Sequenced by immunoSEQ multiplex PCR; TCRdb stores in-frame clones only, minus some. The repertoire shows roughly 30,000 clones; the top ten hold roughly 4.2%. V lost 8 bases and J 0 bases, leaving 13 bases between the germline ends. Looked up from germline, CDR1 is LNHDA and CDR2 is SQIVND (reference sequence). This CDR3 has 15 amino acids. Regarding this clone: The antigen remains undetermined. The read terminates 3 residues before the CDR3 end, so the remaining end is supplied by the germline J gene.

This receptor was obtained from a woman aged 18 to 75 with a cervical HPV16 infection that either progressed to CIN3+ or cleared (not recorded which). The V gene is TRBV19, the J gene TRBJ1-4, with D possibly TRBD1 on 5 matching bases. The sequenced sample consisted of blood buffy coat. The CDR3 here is CASSSQGSTNEKLFF. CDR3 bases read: TGTGCCAGTTCCTCTCAGGGTTCAACTAATGAAAAA.